These 32 T cell receptor beta chains originate from one sample sequenced in a study of control samples from healthy donors and cancer patients. Clones were read by immunoSEQ multiplex PCR, and TCRdb kept only the in-frame ones, dropping some. The table has about 110,000 clones, about nine tenths seen once. Specimen: blood. Receptor source: a human donor in good health. The donor label of this sample is uncertain.

The rearrangement joins TRBV5-1 to TRBJ1-1; D ambiguous. The germline V gene has CDR1 SGHRS and CDR2 YFSETQ. The CDR3 extends over 14 amino acids. Trimming cost V 0 bases and J 5 bases, with 11 bases left between them. The CDR3 bases are TGCGCCAGCAGCTTGGGGCAGGCGGAGACTGAAGCTTTCTTT. Its protein product is CASSLGQAETEAFF.

The rearrangement joins TRBV20-1 to TRBJ1-6; maybe TRBD1 (5 bases). In germline, CDR1 is DFQATT, CDR2 SNEGSKA (reference sequence). The ends were cut back, 3 bases at V and 17 bases at J, with 14 bases in the middle. The length of the CDR3 is 11 residues. The CDR3 spells CSASYPDIIHF. CDR3 bases: TGCAGTGCTAGCTACCCGGACATAATCCACTTT.

The chain carries TRBV12-3 or TRBV12-4 and TRBJ2-1; no clear D. V was pared by 2 bases and J by 6 bases, with 5 bases between. The CDR3 totals 12 residues. The CDR3, as DNA: TGTGCCAGCAGTTTACCCCCCAATGAGCAGTTCTTC. Translated: CASSLPPNEQFF.

The rearrangement uses TRBV21-1 and TRBJ2-7; the table's D call TRBD2 went unverified against the DNA. TRBV21-1 is marked as a pseudogene. The CDR3 has 10 amino acids. CDR3 loop: CKNGAYEQYF. The CDR3 nucleotides are TGTAAGAACGGGGCCTACGAGCAGTACTTC.

This clone was counted once. The V call is TRBV24-1, the J call TRBJ2-3; no firm D call. The CDR3 loop spans 14 amino acids. Deletions cut 5 bases from V and 6 bases from J, with 14 bases between. Germline V lookup: CDR1 KGHDR, CDR2 SFDVKD. The CDR3 nucleotides read TGTGCCACCAGTGCTCCGGGTGAAGTGGATACGCAGTATTTT. Encoded protein: CATSAPGEVDTQYF.

The V gene is TRBV30, the J gene TRBJ2-7; D not certain. From germline, CDR1 is GTSNPN and CDR2 SVGIG (reference sequence). The CDR3 totals 13 residues. V was pared by 0 bases and J by 2 bases, with 8 bases between. The CDR3 nucleotides read TGTGCCTGGAGTGTAGAGATGGCCTACGAGCAGTACTTC. Its protein product is CAWSVEMAYEQYF.

The chain links TRBV4-3 to TRBJ2-6, with D tentatively TRBD1 (6 bases). V gave up 0 bases and J gave up 2 bases, with 11 bases separating them. CDR1 is LGHNA and CDR2 is YSLEER in the germline V gene. The CDR3 length is 17 residues. The CDR3 DNA reads as TGCGCCAGCAGCCAAGAGGGCAGGGGAGCTGGGGCCAACGTCCTGACTTTC. This gives the protein CASSQEGRGAGANVLTF.

The V call is TRBV6-1, the J call TRBJ2-7; 8 bases line up with TRBD1. Germline V CDR1 and CDR2: MNHNS, SASEGT. This CDR3 spans 14 amino acids. The ends lost 3 bases at V and 5 bases at J; junction bases unmatched: 6. CDR3 DNA: TGTGCCAGCAGTGATACCCAGGGGGCCCACGAGCAGTACTTC. This codes for CASSDTQGAHEQYF.

CDR3 region: CASSPGTANQPQHF. CDR3 DNA: TGTGCCAGCAGCCCCGGGACAGCCAATCAGCCCCAGCATTTT. V and J are TRBV6-5 and TRBJ1-5; 7 nucleotides align to TRBD1. CDR3 length: 14 amino acids. Trimming removed 6 bases from V and 3 bases from J; junction bases left unmatched: 5. Germline CDR1 reads MNHEY; CDR2 reads SVGAGI.

This chain connects TRBV9 to TRBJ1-2, with D possibly being TRBD1 (6 bases). The germline V gene has CDR1 SGDLS and CDR2 YYNGEE. This CDR3 has 15 amino acids. With 0 bases removed from V and 4 bases from J, the gap between germline ends came to 13 bases. CDR3 loop: CASSVDSQGGYGYTF. The DNA of the CDR3 is TGTGCCAGCAGCGTAGATTCACAGGGTGGCTATGGCTACACCTTC. The full variable domain, with the rest looked up from reference TRBV9 and TRBJ1-2, is DSGVTQTPKHLITATGQRVTLRCSPRSGDLSVYWYQQSLDQGLQFLIQYYNGEERAKGNILERFSAQQFPDLHSELNLSSLELGDSALYFCASSVDSQGGYGYTFGSGTRLTVV.

The genes are TRBV11-2 and TRBJ2-1, with 10 nucleotides matching TRBD2. The V gene end was trimmed by 4 bases and the J gene end by 9 bases; junction bases not matched to a gene: 9. The length of the CDR3 is 15 residues. The V gene's germline CDR1 is SGHAT and CDR2 FQNNGV. Written as DNA, the CDR3 is TGTGCCAGCAGCTCGAATAGCGGGGGGACCTTTGAGCAGTTCTTC. It encodes CASSSNSGGTFEQFF.

The chain employs TRBV28 and TRBJ2-1, with TRBD2 matching over 8 bases. The CDR3 has 16 amino acids. In germline, CDR1 is MDHEN, CDR2 SYDVKM. Trimming cost V 7 bases and J 5 bases; bases outside gene matches: 13. This CDR3 is CASIPNSGGNDNEQFF. The DNA for the CDR3 is TGTGCCAGCATCCCTAATTCGGGGGGGAATGACAATGAGCAGTTCTTC.

The J gene is TRBJ2-5, the V gene TRBV27, with TRBD2 identical over 10 bases. Germline CDR1 reads MNHEY; CDR2 reads SMNVEV (reference sequence). Trimming took 4 bases from V and 4 from J; bases not matched to a gene: 6. The CDR3 has 15 amino acids. In DNA, the CDR3 is TGTGCCAGCAGTTCTGTCCAGCGGGGGGGAGAGACCCAGTACTTC. Protein sequence: CASSSVQRGGETQYF.

The rearrangement links TRBV11-2 to TRBJ2-5, with D perhaps matching TRBD1 (6 bases). In germline, CDR1 is SGHAT, CDR2 FQNNGV. The CDR3 is 14 amino acids. Between the trimmed V and J ends, which lost 1 base and 9 bases, there was a span of 15 bases. The CDR3: CASSLVPTGPAQYF. In nucleotides, the CDR3 is TGTGCCAGCAGCTTAGTACCGACAGGACCTGCCCAGTACTTC.

The chain has TRBV30 and TRBJ2-6; unclear D gene. This CDR3 contains 17 residues. The V and J ends lost 6 bases and 1 base respectively, with 19 bases between them. Per the germline V gene, CDR1 is GTSNPN and CDR2 is SVGIG (reference sequence). Here the CDR3 reads CACADASTISGANVLTF. The DNA of the CDR3 is TGTGCCTGTGCGGACGCCTCAACAATTTCTGGGGCCAACGTCCTGACTTTC.

This rearrangement joins TRBV10-3 to TRBJ1-1, with a possible D match to TRBD1 (5 bases). The CDR3 is 14 residues long. The V gene's germline CDR1 is ENHRY and CDR2 SYGVKD. V shed 6 bases and J shed 2 bases, with 13 bases lying between them. The CDR3 region is CAIREQAINTEAFF. In DNA, the CDR3 is TGTGCCATCAGGGAACAGGCCATCAACACTGAAGCTTTCTTT.

CDR3 sequence reads: CASSYGGDSYEQYF. Here the CDR3 DNA reads TGTGCCAGCAGTTACGGCGGGGACTCCTACGAGCAGTACTTC. This chain uses TRBV6-5 with TRBJ2-7; TRBD2 might be the D (6 bases). The length of the CDR3 is 14 residues. Germline lookup yields CDR1 MNHEY and CDR2 SVGAGI. The V and J ends lost 2 bases and 0 bases respectively, with 8 bases between them.

The chain is built from TRBV18 and TRBJ2-3; 7 nucleotides align to TRBD1. This CDR3 contains 14 residues. V dropped 3 bases and J dropped 4; count of bases not matched to a gene: 4. Germline V CDR1 and CDR2: KGHSH, LQKENI. CDR3 coding DNA: TGTGCCAGCTCACCCCCGGGACAGCCAGATACGCAGTATTTT. Protein product: CASSPPGQPDTQYF.

The genes are TRBV12-3 or TRBV12-4 and TRBJ1-5, with D possibly matching TRBD1 (5 bases). The CDR3 is made up of 13 amino acids. V was clipped by 10 bases and J by 5 bases, with 15 bases between them. The CDR3 here is CATRGGWDQPQHF. In nucleotides, the CDR3 is TGTGCCACCCGGGGGGGGTGGGATCAGCCCCAGCATTTT.

The chain has TRBV9 and TRBJ2-7; 8 nucleotides line up with TRBD2. V was clipped by 0 bases and J by 1 base; unmatched bases: 12. This CDR3 is built from 18 residues. Germline V CDR1 and CDR2: SGDLS, YYNGEE. CDR3 sequence: CASSVGIGRAGESYEQYF. The CDR3 DNA reads TGTGCCAGCAGCGTAGGAATCGGGAGGGCGGGTGAATCCTACGAGCAGTACTTC.

The rearrangement joins TRBV5-5 to TRBJ1-5, with D uncertain. CDR1 and CDR2 (germline): SGHKS, YYEKEE (reference sequence). The V end was cut by 0 bases, the J end by 4 bases, with 5 bases between. CDR3 length: 13 amino acids. The CDR3 here is CASSLVGNQPQHF. DNA for the CDR3: TGTGCCAGCAGCTTGGTTGGGAATCAGCCCCAGCATTTT.

J is TRBJ2-1 and V is TRBV19; TRBD2 matches at 13 bases. The CDR3 is 18 residues long. Trimming removed 6 bases from V and 0 bases from J; junction bases left unmatched: 8. The germline V gene has CDR1 LNHDA and CDR2 SQIVND (reference sequence). Written as DNA, the CDR3 is TGTGCCAGTAGGCTTACTAGCGGGGGGGCCGTCTCCTACAATGAGCAGTTCTTC. It codes for CASRLTSGGAVSYNEQFF. The complete variable domain, with remaining parts taken from reference TRBV19 and TRBJ2-1, reads DGGITQSPKYLFRKEGQNVTLSCEQNLNHDAMYWYRQDPGQGLRLIYYSQIVNDFQKGDIAEGYSVSREKKESFPLTVTSAQKNPTAFYLCASRLTSGGAVSYNEQFFGPGTRLTVL.

This clone has only one observation. The chain joins TRBV4-1 to TRBJ2-4, with a tentative D call TRBD1 (5 bases). V dropped 1 base and J dropped 7 bases, with 20 bases sitting between them. The length of the CDR3 is 17 residues. Germline V CDR1 and CDR2: MGHRA, YSYEKL. The CDR3 bases are TGCGCCAGCAGCCAAGTGCAGGGTTTAATTTTCGGGAACATTCAGTACTTC. This translates into CASSQVQGLIFGNIQYF.

This chain links TRBV11-2 with TRBJ1-2; D remains unclear. The CDR3 covers 15 residues. V gave up 4 bases and J gave up 3 bases, with 15 bases separating them. Germline lookup yields CDR1 SGHAT and CDR2 FQNNGV. CDR3 sequence: CASSSTIQSHYGYTF. In DNA form, the CDR3 reads TGTGCCAGCAGCTCGACGATTCAGTCTCACTATGGCTACACCTTC.

This sequence joins TRBV7-9 and TRBJ2-1; 10 bases fit TRBD1. Germline CDR1 and CDR2: SEHNR and FQNEAQ (reference sequence). With V trimmed by 1 base and J by 14 bases, 5 bases remained unmatched. The CDR3 covers 13 residues. The CDR3 DNA is TGTGCCAGCAGCTTAGACGTCGGACAGGGGGAGTTCTTC. Amino acids: CASSLDVGQGEFF.

This chain uses TRBV25-1 with TRBJ1-2; D unclear. This CDR3 is 12 amino acids long. Trimming left V 4 bases short and J 4 bases short, with 7 bases between. Per germline, CDR1 MGHDK and CDR2 SYGVNS. CDR3 sequence: CASSGPSYGYTF. CDR3 in DNA: TGTGCCAGCAGTGGGCCGTCCTATGGCTACACCTTC.

The gene calls are TRBV6-5 and TRBJ1-2, with 8 bases fitting TRBD1. Per the germline V gene, CDR1 is MNHEY and CDR2 is SVGAGI. The V gene end was trimmed by 6 bases and the J gene end by 8 bases; junction bases not matched to a gene: 11. The CDR3 runs to 14 residues. CDR3 DNA: TGTGCCAGCAGCCTTGTCGGACAGGGTATCGGCTACACCTTC. Translation gives CASSLVGQGIGYTF.

The chain is built from TRBV21-1 and TRBJ1-6; the D call TRBD1 from the table was never checked on the DNA. TRBV21-1 represents a pseudogene. CDR3 length: 16 residues. As DNA, the CDR3 is TGTGCCAGCATTACGGGACACAGCTCCTATAATTCACCCCTCCACTTT. Protein product: CASITGHSSYNSPLHF.

The V gene is TRBV3-1 (or the pseudogene TRBV3-2), the J gene TRBJ2-7; D is unresolved. The V gene lost 5 bases and the J gene lost 5 bases, with 7 bases spanning the gap. Germline-derived CDR1 and CDR2 are LGHDT and YNNKEL (reference sequence). The CDR3 sequence is 11 residues long. The CDR3: CASSGSHEQYF. The DNA of the CDR3 is TGTGCCAGCAGCGGAAGTCACGAGCAGTACTTC.

This clone was seen only a few times. The CDR3 DNA sequence: TGTGCCAGCAGTGAAGGACAGACCGGGGAGCTGTTTTTT. This translates into CASSEGQTGELFF. This chain uses TRBV6-4 with TRBJ2-2, with D perhaps TRBD1 (6 bases). The CDR3 is made up of 13 amino acids. Germline-derived CDR1 and CDR2 are MRHNA and SNTAGT. Trimming removed 3 bases from V and 5 bases from J, with 7 bases in between.

The CDR3 sequence: CSVEEVTGYTF. CDR3 sequence (DNA): TGCAGCGTCGAGGAAGTGACGGGCTACACCTTC. The gene calls are TRBV29-1 and TRBJ1-2; D unclear. Germline assignment: CDR1 SQVTM and CDR2 ANQGSEA. The CDR3 runs to 11 residues. V dropped 6 bases and J dropped 8 bases, with 13 bases sitting between them.

The count of this clone is one. The J gene is TRBJ2-1, the V gene TRBV24-1, with TRBD2 identical over 8 bases. CDR1 and CDR2 from the germline V gene are KGHDR and SFDVKD. Trimming removed 4 bases from V and 12 bases from J; junction bases left unmatched: 13. The CDR3 spans 15 residues. The CDR3 DNA follows: TGTGCCACCAGTGAAGATCGGGGGGGCCTACGGGGGCAGTTCTTC. It encodes CATSEDRGGLRGQFF.